The entry below describes one T cell receptor (beta chain). Authors' data handling: How many nucleated cells were present was estimated from reference gene primer amplification. The protocol was immunoSEQ multiplex PCR, while the TCRdb copy is restricted to in-frame clones and leaves out a portion. V and J calls plus clone size are reproduced from that table; the DNA served to infer D and trimming. The top ten hold around 0.93% of the sample, which has some 300,000 clones, 90% seen once. The sample originates from a study of blood T cell repertoires in COVID-19. Study information: Samples came from the United States, Italy and Spain, spanning acute and convalescent COVID-19. PBMCs, B-cell-depleted T cells, or T cells provided the cDNA or gDNA that made up the material.

During active infection, Seattle patients enrolled and were then monitored through disease. This CDR3 contains 16 residues. Germline trimming cut 0 bases from V and 7 bases from J; bases unmatched to any gene: 11. CDR1 is MNHEY and CDR2 is SVGEGT in the germline V gene. The clonotype was recovered from a woman aged 40-49 years with COVID-19, enrolled during active disease. The sequencing sample was made of peripheral blood. The V call is TRBV6-2 or TRBV6-3, the J call TRBJ2-7, with 8 nucleotides matching TRBD1. The CDR3, as DNA: TGTGCCAGCAGTTACTCAAGACCGGACAGGGAAAGAGAGCAGTACTTC. It yields the protein CASSYSRPDREREQYF.